This TCR beta chain was retrieved from a study of cytomegalovirus exposure and HLA in healthy donors. The PCR contained 60 Vbeta and 13 Jbeta primers. The assay was immunoSEQ multiplex PCR, and TCRdb's table has in-frame clones only and misses some. Of some 150,000 clones listed, roughly two thirds are singletons. The CDR3 sequence is 15 residues long. With V trimmed by 0 bases and J by 7 bases, 9 bases remained unmatched. Germline lookup yields CDR1 LNHNV and CDR2 YYDKDF (reference sequence). The origin of this receptor is a woman younger than 45 in good health and CMV-seronegative. V is TRBV15 and J is TRBJ2-7; TRBD1 matches 7 bases. The source material was PBMCs. CDR3 coding DNA: TGTGCCACCAGCAGAGAGCCAAGACAGGGAAGGGAGCAGTACTTC. It codes for CATSREPRQGREQYF.